These 15 T cell receptor beta chains share one sample of origin, sequenced in a study of shared clonotypes between healthy human individuals. TCRdb's table, derived via immunoSEQ multiplex PCR, lists solely in-frame clones and lacks some. The sample has 400,000 to 600,000 clones, 75% to 80% seen once. Sequences were obtained from PBMCs. These receptors originate from a woman aged 40 to 49 in good health. Some clones in this sample may be carry-over from other donors' samples.

The rearrangement joins TRBV7-7 to TRBJ2-1, with D possibly being TRBD2 (5 bases). The CDR3 spans 13 residues. The ends were cut back, 4 bases at V and 7 bases at J, with 11 bases in the middle. The germline V gene has CDR1 SSHAT and CDR2 FNYEAQ (reference sequence). CDR3: CASSSERKNEQFF. The CDR3, as DNA: TGTGCCAGCAGCTCAGAGCGGAAGAATGAGCAGTTCTTC.

This clone came up once. The rearrangement uses TRBV19 and TRBJ2-5, with TRBD2 matching over 10 bases. The DNA matches TRBJ2-7 better at its end, which makes the J call doubtful. Germline CDR1 is LNHDA and CDR2 is SQIVND (reference sequence). This CDR3 spans 15 amino acids. The DNA of the CDR3 is TGTGCCAGTAGTATGGGAGCGGGAGGGGGCTACGAGCAGTACTTC. Its translation: CASSMGAGGGYEQYF.

The V and J genes are TRBV11-3 and TRBJ1-1; no clear D. Germline V gene data show CDR1 as SGHNT and CDR2 as YENEEA. There are 13 residues in the CDR3. The V and J ends lost 1 base and 1 base respectively, with 4 bases between them. In nucleotides, the CDR3 is TGTGCCAGCAGCTTAGGATCGAACACTGAAGCTTTCTTT. This gives the protein CASSLGSNTEAFF.

The V call is TRBV7-9, the J call TRBJ2-5, with 10 bases matching TRBD1. J was trimmed by 5 bases and V by 0 bases; bases with no gene match: 9. CDR3 length: 17 residues. The germline V gene encodes CDR1 SEHNR and CDR2 FQNEAQ (reference sequence). The CDR3 region has the DNA TGTGCCAGCAGCTTAGCGGCTGGGACAGGGGTGGATGAGACCCAGTACTTC. It codes for CASSLAAGTGVDETQYF.

Ten or more counts support this clone. The chain employs TRBV10-1 and TRBJ2-7; TRBD2 aligns across 8 bases. The CDR3 has 17 amino acids. J was trimmed by 5 bases and V by 0 bases; bases with no gene match: 12. The germline gives CDR1 WNHNN, CDR2 SYGVQD (reference sequence). CDR3 region: CASSESTQEAGVHEQYF. The DNA for the CDR3 is TGCGCCAGCAGTGAGTCGACTCAGGAAGCGGGAGTCCACGAGCAGTACTTC.

The CDR3 region is CAIPTEREDPKNIQYF. The CDR3 DNA reads TGTGCCATCCCGACCGAGCGGGAGGACCCCAAAAACATTCAGTACTTC. V usage is TRBV6-8 and J usage is TRBJ2-4, with 9 bases lining up with TRBD2. Germline lookup yields CDR1 MNHGY and CDR2 SAAAGT. The CDR3 contains 16 residues. After removal of 10 bases from V and 2 bases from J, the junction contained 12 bases not matched to a gene.

This clone showed up just a few times. V usage is TRBV6-5 and J usage is TRBJ2-1; 7 bases fit TRBD2. Trimming took 8 bases from V and 3 from J; bases not matched to a gene: 10. Germline V lookup: CDR1 MNHEY, CDR2 SVGAGI. The CDR3 spans 15 residues. The CDR3 loop reads CASSPSGLVYNEQFF. Here the CDR3 DNA reads TGTGCCAGCTCACCGTCCGGACTAGTCTACAATGAGCAGTTCTTC.

J is TRBJ1-1 and V is TRBV28, with D possibly matching TRBD1 (5 bases). The CDR3 has 13 amino acids. Germline V CDR1 and CDR2: MDHEN, SYDVKM. The germline V and J ends were trimmed by 7 bases and 4 bases, with 13 bases remaining between them. CDR3 DNA: TGTGCCAGCACCCGGGACTGGGGCACTGAAGCTTTCTTT. Translation gives CASTRDWGTEAFF.

V is TRBV5-1 and J is TRBJ1-6; D may be TRBD1 (5 bases). The CDR3 has 14 amino acids. CDR1 and CDR2 from the germline V gene are SGHRS and YFSETQ. Deletions cut 4 bases from V and 5 bases from J, with 10 bases between. The CDR3 loop reads CASSPGTDNSPLHF. In nucleotides, the CDR3 is TGCGCCAGCAGCCCTGGGACGGATAATTCACCCCTCCACTTT.

The chain links TRBV2 to TRBJ2-2; a possible D gene is TRBD2 (5 bases). The CDR3 has 14 amino acids. Germline V gene sequence: CDR1 SNHLY, CDR2 FYNNEI. The V gene lost 5 bases and the J gene lost 5 bases, with 12 bases spanning the gap. This CDR3 reads CASSPGRRTGELFF. In DNA form, the CDR3 reads TGTGCCAGCAGTCCGGGCCGGAGGACCGGGGAGCTGTTTTTT.

In this sample, this clone turned up once. The chain carries TRBV5-1 and TRBJ2-7, with D perhaps assigned TRBD1 or TRBD2 (5 bases each). The CDR3 loop spans 15 amino acids. V lost 1 base and J lost 2, with 13 bases in between. Germline V gene data show CDR1 as SGHRS and CDR2 as YFSETQ. The CDR3 coding sequence is TGCGCCAGCAGCTTGAAGGTCGGGGCCCCCTACGAGCAGTACTTC. It yields the protein CASSLKVGAPYEQYF.

CDR3 bases: TGTGCCAGCAGCTTAGAGATCCAGGGGCAGTTCTTC. Translated, it gives CASSLEIQGQFF. The chain carries TRBV7-9 and TRBJ2-1; perhaps TRBD1 as D (5 bases). Trimming shortened V by 1 base and J by 12 bases, and 10 bases separated the two germline ends. This CDR3 has 12 amino acids. Germline V gives CDR1 SEHNR, CDR2 FQNEAQ (reference sequence).

This clone was counted only a few times. The V call is TRBV7-2, the J call TRBJ2-5; 7 bases align to TRBD2. Germline V gene sequence: CDR1 SGHTA, CDR2 FQGNSA. The CDR3 spans 17 residues. Losses at the gene ends were 1 base for V and 1 base for J; bases not matched to a gene: 9. The CDR3 loop is CASSLGVLSGAQETQYF. Written as DNA, the CDR3 is TGTGCCAGCAGCTTAGGCGTCCTGAGCGGGGCCCAAGAGACCCAGTACTTC.

V and J are TRBV5-1 and TRBJ1-2; 8 bases agree with TRBD1. CDR1 and CDR2 from the germline V gene are SGHRS and YFSETQ. V trimming: 4 bases; J trimming: 8 bases; junction bases outside the gene matches: 7. The CDR3 covers 13 residues. Here the CDR3 DNA reads TGCGCCAGCAGCCCCCGGGACAGGCTGGGCTACACCTTC. It specifies CASSPRDRLGYTF.

This chain links TRBV27 with TRBJ2-2, with D possibly being TRBD2 (5 bases). The CDR3 length is 16 residues. Germline loops: CDR1 MNHEY, CDR2 SMNVEV (reference sequence). V lost 3 bases, J lost 3 bases, and 14 bases lay in between. The CDR3 sequence: CASSFFSFGDTGELFF. The DNA of the CDR3 is TGTGCCAGCAGTTTTTTTTCATTCGGGGACACCGGGGAGCTGTTTTTT.